This T cell receptor (beta chain) was obtained from a study of response to subunit inactivated influenza vaccine. TCRdb fed the RT-PCR reads into MiXCR, producing one record per CDR3 protein. In the table there are 650,000 to 800,000 distinct CDR3 sequences, about 14% of which are singletons. This CDR3 is built from 15 residues. J was trimmed by 9 bases and V by 4 bases; bases with no gene match: 9. The source of this sequence is a man aged 45-65 years who received an inactivated influenza vaccine. Source: PBMCs from blood, taken 14 to 15 days before vaccination. The chain joins TRBV12-3 or TRBV12-4 to TRBJ1-5, with 10 positions matching TRBD1. CDR3 protein: CASSWGQGPASPQHF. The CDR3 DNA is TGTGCCAGCAGTTGGGGACAGGGGCCAGCTTCGCCCCAGCATTTT.